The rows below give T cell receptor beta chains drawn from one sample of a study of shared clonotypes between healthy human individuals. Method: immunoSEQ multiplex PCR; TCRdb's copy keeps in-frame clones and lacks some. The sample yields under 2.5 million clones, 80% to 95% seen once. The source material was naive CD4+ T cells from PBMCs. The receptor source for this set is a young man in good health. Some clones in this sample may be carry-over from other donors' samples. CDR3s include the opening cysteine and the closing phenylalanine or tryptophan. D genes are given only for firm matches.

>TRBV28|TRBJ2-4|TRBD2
TGTGCCAGCAGTCAAACCTCCAGTTCCGGGACTAGCGGGAGATTTGGTGGATGGAACATTCAGTACTTC
CASSQTSSSGTSGRFGGWNIQYF
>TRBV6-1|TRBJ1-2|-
TGTGCCAGCAGCCAGACAGTCTACTATGGCTACACCTTC
CASSQTVYYGYTF
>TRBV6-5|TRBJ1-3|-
TGTGCCAGCAGAGGGAGACAGGCTGGAAACACCATATATTTT
CASRGRQAGNTIYF
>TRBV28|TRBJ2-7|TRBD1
TGTGCCAGCAGTCACTACCGGGACAGGGTCTCCGAGCAGTACTTC
CASSHYRDRVSEQYF
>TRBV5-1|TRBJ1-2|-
TGCGCCAGCAGCCCCGGGGGCAGGGCTAACTATGGCTACACCTTC
CASSPGGRANYGYTF
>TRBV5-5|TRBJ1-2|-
TGTGCCAGCAGCTTGAAAGGGTCAGCAGGGGTTGGCTACACCTTC
CASSLKGSAGVGYTF
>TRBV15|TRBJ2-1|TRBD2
TGTGCCACCAGCAGGGGGACTAGCGGGACCTACAATGAGCAGTTCTTC
CATSRGTSGTYNEQFF
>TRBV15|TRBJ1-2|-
TGTGCCACCAGCAGAGATGGTACAGCTAACTATGGCTACACCTTC
CATSRDGTANYGYTF
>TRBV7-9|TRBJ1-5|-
TGTGCCAGCAGCATTGCGGGACCGGACAATCAGCCCCAGCATTTT
CASSIAGPDNQPQHF
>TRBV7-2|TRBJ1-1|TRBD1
TGTGCCAGCAGCTCTCGGACAGGGCTGGGGAGCACTGAAGCTTTCTTT
CASSSRTGLGSTEAFF